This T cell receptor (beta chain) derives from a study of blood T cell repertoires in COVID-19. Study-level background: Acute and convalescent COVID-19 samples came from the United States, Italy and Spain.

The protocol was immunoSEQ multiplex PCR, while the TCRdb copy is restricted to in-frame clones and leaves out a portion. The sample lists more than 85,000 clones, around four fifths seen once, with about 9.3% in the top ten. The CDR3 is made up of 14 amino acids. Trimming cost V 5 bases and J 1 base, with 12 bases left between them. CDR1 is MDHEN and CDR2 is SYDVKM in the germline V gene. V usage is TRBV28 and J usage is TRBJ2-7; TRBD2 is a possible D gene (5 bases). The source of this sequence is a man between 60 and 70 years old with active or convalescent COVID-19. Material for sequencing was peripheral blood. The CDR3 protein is CASSERSGSYEQYF. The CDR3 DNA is TGTGCCAGCAGTGAACGAAGCGGATCCTACGAGCAGTACTTC.